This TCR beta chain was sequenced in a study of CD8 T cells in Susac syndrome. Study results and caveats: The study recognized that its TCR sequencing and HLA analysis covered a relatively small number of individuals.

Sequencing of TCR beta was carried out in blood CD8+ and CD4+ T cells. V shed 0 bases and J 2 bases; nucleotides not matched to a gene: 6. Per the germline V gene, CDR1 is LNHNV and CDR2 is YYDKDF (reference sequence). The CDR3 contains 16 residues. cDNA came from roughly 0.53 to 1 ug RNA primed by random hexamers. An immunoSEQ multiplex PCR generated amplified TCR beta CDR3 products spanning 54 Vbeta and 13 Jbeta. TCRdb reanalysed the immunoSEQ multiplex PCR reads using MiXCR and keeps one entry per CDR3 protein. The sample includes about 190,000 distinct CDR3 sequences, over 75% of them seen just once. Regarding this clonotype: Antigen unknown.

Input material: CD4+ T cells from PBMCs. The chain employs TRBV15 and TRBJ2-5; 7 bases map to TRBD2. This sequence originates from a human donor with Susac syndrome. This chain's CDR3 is CATSRESGRGQETQYF. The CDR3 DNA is TGTGCCACCAGCAGAGAGAGTGGGAGGGGTCAAGAGACCCAGTACTTC.